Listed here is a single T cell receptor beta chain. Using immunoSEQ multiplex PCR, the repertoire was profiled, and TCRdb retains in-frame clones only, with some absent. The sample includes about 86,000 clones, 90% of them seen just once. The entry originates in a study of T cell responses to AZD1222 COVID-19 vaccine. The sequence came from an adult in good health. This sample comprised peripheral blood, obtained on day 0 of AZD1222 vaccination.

CDR3 residues: CASHPRVTQPQHF. CDR3 nucleotide sequence: TGTGCCAGCCATCCTCGGGTTACGCAGCCCCAGCATTTT. The chain couples TRBV28 to TRBJ1-5; D call uncertain. CDR3 size: 13 residues. Germline V lookup: CDR1 MDHEN, CDR2 SYDVKM. V was clipped by 8 bases and J by 7 bases, with 15 bases between them.